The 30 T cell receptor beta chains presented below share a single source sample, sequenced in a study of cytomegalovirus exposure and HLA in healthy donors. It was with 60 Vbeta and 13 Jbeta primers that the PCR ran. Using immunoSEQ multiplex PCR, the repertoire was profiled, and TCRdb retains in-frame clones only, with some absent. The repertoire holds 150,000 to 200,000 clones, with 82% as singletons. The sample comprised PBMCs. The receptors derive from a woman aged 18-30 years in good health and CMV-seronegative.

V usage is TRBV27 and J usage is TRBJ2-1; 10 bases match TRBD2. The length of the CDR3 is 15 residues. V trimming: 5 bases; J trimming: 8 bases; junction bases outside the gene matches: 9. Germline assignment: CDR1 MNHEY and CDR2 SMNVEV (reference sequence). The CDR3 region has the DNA TGTGCCAGCAGTCCATCTAGCGGGAGCAGCTATGAGCAGTTCTTC. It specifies CASSPSSGSSYEQFF.

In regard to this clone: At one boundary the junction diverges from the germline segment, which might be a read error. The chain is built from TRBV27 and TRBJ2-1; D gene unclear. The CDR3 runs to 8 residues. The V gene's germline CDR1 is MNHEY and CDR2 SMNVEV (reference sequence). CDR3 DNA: TGTGCCAGCAGTTTAGAGGTCTTC. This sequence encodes CASSLEVF.

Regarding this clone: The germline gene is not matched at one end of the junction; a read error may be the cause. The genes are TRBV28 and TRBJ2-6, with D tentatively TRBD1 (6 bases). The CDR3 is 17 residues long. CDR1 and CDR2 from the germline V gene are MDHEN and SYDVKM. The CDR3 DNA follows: TGTGCCAGCAGCCGTGGACAGCTTCCCTCTCGGGCCAACGTCCTGACTTTC. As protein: CASSRGQLPSRANVLTF.

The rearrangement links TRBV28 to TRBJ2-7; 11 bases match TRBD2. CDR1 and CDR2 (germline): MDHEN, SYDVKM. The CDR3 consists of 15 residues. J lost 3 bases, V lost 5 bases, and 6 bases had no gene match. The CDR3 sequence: CASSTASGRSYEQYF. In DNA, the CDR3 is TGTGCCAGCAGTACCGCTAGCGGGAGGAGCTACGAGCAGTACTTC.

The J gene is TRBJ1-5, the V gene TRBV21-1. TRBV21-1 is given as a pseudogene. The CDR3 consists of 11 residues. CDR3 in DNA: TGTGCCAGCAGTATAGATCAGCCCCAGCATTTT. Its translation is CASSIDQPQHF.

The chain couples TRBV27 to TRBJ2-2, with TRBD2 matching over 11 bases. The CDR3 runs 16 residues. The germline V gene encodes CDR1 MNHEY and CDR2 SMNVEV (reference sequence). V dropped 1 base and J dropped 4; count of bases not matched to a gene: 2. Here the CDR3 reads CASSLWLAGGTGELFF. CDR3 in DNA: TGTGCCAGCAGTTTATGGCTAGCGGGAGGCACCGGGGAGCTGTTTTTT.

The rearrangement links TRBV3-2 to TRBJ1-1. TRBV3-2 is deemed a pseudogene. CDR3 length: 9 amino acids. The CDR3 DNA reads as TGTGCCAGCAGCCAATTCGGGGATTTT. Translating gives CASSQFGDF.

The CDR3 loop is CASSVGQGAYEQYF. CDR3 nucleotides: TGTGCCAGCAGCGTTGGGCAGGGGGCCTACGAGCAGTACTTC. This sequence joins TRBV9 and TRBJ2-7, with 7 bases lining up with TRBD1. Germline-derived CDR1 and CDR2 are SGDLS and YYNGEE. The V gene end was trimmed by 2 bases and the J gene end by 2 bases; junction bases not matched to a gene: 4. The CDR3 runs to 14 residues.

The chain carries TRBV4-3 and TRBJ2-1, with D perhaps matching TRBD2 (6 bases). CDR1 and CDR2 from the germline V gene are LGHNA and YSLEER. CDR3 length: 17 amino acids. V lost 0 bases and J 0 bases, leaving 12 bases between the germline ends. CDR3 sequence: CASSQDPGVLSYNEQFF. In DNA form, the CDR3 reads TGCGCCAGCAGCCAAGATCCGGGAGTACTCTCCTACAATGAGCAGTTCTTC.

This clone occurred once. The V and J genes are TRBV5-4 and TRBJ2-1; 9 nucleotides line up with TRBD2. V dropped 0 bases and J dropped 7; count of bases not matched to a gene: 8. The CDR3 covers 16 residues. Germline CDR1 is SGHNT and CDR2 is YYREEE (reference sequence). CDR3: CASSLEVAGEGNEQFF. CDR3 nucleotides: TGTGCCAGCAGCTTGGAGGTAGCGGGAGAAGGAAATGAGCAGTTCTTC.

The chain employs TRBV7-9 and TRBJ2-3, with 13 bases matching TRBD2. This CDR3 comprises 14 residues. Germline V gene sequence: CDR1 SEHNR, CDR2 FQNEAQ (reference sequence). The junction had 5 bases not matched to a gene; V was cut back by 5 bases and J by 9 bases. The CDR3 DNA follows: TGTGCCAGCAGCCCAGGGACTAGCGGGACAACGCAGTATTTT. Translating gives CASSPGTSGTTQYF. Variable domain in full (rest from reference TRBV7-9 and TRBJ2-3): DTGVSQNPRHKITKRGQNVTFRCDPISEHNRLYWYRQTLGQGPEFLTYFQNEAQLEKSRLLSDRFSAERPKGSFSTLEIQRTEQGDSAMYLCASSPGTSGTTQYFGPGTRLTVL.

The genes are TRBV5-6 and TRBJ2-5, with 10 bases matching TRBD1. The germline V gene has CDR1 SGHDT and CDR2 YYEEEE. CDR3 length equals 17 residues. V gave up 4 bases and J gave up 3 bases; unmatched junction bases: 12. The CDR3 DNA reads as TGTGCCAGCAGCCCCGGGTTCGGACAGGGGGATGAAGAGACCCAGTACTTC. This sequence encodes CASSPGFGQGDEETQYF.

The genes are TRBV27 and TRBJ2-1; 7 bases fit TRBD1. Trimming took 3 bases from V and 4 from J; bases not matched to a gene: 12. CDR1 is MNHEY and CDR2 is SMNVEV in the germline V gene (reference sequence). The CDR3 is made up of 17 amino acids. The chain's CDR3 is CASSFVAGGAGYNEQFF. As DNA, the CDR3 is TGTGCCAGCAGTTTTGTGGCAGGGGGTGCGGGTTACAATGAGCAGTTCTTC.

The CDR3 DNA sequence: TGTGCCAGCAGATCAATACAGGCTGTCCAAGAGACCCAGTACTTC. The encoded protein is CASRSIQAVQETQYF. This chain links TRBV5-4 with TRBJ2-5; TRBD1 might be the D (5 bases). Germline CDR1 SGHNT, CDR2 YYREEE (reference sequence). The CDR3 contains 15 residues. Trimming cost V 5 bases and J 1 base, with 15 bases left between them.

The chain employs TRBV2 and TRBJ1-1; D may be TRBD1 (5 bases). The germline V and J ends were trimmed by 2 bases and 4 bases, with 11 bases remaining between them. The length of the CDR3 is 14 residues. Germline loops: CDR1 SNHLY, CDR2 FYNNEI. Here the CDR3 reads CASSEPTGGTEAFF. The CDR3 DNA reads TGTGCCAGCAGTGAACCCACAGGTGGCACTGAAGCTTTCTTT.

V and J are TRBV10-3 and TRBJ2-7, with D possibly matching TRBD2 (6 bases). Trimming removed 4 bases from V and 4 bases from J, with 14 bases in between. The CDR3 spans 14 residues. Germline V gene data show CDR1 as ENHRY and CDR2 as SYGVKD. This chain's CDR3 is CAISGGGIPYEQYV. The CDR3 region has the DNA TGTGCCATCAGTGGAGGAGGGATCCCTTACGAGCAGTACGTC.

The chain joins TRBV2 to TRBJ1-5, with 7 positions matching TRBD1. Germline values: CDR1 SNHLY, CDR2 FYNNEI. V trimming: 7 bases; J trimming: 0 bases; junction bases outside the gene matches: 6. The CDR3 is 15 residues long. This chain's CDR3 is CASTRDRFSNQPQHF. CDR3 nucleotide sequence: TGTGCCAGCACCCGGGACAGATTTAGCAATCAGCCCCAGCATTTT.

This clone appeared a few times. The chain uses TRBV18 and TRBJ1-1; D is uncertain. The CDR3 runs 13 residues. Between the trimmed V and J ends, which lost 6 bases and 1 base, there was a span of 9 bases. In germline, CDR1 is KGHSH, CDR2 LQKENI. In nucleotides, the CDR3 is TGTGCCAGCTCGGAGTCCCGGAACACTGAAGCTTTCTTT. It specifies CASSESRNTEAFF.

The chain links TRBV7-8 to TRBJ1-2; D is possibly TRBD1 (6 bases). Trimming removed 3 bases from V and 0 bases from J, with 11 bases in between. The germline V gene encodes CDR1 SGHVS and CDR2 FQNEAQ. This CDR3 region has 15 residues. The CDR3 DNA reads TGTGCCAGCAGCTTTCGGGCAGGGGCTAACTATGGCTACACCTTC. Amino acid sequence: CASSFRAGANYGYTF.

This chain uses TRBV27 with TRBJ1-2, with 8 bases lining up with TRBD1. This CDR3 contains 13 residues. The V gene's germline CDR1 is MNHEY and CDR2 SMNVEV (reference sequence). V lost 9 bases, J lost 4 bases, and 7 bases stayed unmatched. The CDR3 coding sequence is TGTGCCAGTAGACGACAGGGGAGCTATGGCTACACCTTC. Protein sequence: CASRRQGSYGYTF.

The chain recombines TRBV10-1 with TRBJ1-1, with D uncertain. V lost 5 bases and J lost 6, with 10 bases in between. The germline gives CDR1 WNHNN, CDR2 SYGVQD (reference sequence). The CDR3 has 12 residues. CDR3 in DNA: TGCGCCAGCAGTTCCGGGAGCTCTGAAGCTTTCTTT. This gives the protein CASSSGSSEAFF.

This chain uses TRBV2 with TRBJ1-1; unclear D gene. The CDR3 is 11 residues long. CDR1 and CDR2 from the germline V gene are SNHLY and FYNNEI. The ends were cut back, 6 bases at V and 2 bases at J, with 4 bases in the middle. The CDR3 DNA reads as TGTGCCAGCAGCCTAAACACTGAAGCTTTCTTT. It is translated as CASSLNTEAFF.

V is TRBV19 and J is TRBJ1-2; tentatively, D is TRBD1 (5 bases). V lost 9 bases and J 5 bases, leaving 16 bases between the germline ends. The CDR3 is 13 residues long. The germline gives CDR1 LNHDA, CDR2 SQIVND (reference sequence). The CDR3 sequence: CASRAPGKYGYTF. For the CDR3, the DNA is TGTGCCAGCCGGGCCCCAGGGAAGTATGGCTACACCTTC.

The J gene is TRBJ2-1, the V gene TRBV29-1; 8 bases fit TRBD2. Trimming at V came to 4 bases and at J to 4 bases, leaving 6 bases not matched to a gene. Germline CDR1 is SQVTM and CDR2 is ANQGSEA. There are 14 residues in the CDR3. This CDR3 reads CSVGVAGLYNEQFF. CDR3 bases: TGCAGCGTTGGGGTAGCGGGACTTTACAATGAGCAGTTCTTC.

The CDR3: CASSADRASRETQYF. The CDR3 region has the DNA TGTGCCAGCAGCGCAGACAGGGCAAGTCGGGAGACCCAGTACTTC. This chain uses TRBV7-7 with TRBJ2-5, with 7 bases aligning to TRBD1. The CDR3 consists of 15 residues. Germline CDR1 and CDR2: SSHAT and FNYEAQ (reference sequence). V trimming: 5 bases; J trimming: 5 bases; junction bases outside the gene matches: 11. The variable domain in full, with the rest retrieved from reference TRBV7-7 and TRBJ2-5, is GAGVSQSPRYKVTKRGQDVTLRCDPISSHATLYWYQQALGQGPEFLTYFNYEAQPDKSGLPSDRFSAERPEGSISTLTIQRTEQRDSAMYRCASSADRASRETQYFGPGTRLLVL.

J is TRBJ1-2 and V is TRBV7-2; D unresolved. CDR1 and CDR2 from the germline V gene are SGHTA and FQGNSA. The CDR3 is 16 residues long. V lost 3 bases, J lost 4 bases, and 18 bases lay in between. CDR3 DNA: TGTGCCAGCAGCTTTTCCAAGCGGTCGCCAGGCTATGGCTACACCTTC. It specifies CASSFSKRSPGYGYTF.

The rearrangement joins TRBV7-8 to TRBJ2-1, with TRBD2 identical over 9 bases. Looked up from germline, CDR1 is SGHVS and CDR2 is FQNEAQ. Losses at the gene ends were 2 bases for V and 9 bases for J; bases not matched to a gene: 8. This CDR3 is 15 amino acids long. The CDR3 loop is CASSLRREGDGEQFF. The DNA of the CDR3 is TGTGCCAGCAGCTTACGGCGGGAGGGCGATGGTGAGCAGTTCTTC.

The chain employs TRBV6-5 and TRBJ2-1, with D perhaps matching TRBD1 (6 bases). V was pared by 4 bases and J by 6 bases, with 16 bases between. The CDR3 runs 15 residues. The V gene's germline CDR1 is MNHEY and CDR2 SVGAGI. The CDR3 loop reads CASSSTGNKANEQFF. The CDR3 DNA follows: TGTGCCAGCAGTTCTACAGGGAATAAGGCCAATGAGCAGTTCTTC.

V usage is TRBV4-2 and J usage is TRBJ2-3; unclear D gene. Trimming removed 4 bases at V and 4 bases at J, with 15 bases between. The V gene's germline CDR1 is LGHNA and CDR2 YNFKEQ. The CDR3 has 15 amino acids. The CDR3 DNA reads TGTGCCAGCAGCCCTCGAGAGTATCGCCCAGATACGCAGTATTTT. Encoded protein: CASSPREYRPDTQYF.

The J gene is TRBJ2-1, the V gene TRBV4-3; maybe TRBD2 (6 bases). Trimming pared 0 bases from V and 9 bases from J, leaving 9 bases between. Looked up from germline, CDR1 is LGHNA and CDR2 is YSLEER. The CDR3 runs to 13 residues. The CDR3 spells CASSQEGAGEQFF. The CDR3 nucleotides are TGCGCCAGCAGCCAAGAAGGAGCGGGTGAGCAGTTCTTC.